A single sample gave rise to the 30 T cell receptor beta chains below, sequenced in a study of T cell responses to AZD1222 COVID-19 vaccine. Clones were read by immunoSEQ multiplex PCR, and TCRdb kept only the in-frame ones, dropping some. The sample lists roughly 120,000 clones, 75% to 90% occurring once. Here the sequenced sample was peripheral blood, taken on day 0 of AZD1222 vaccination. The receptor set was obtained from an adult in good health.

This rearrangement joins TRBV27 to TRBJ1-1, with D unclear. Trimming took 5 bases from V and 1 from J, leaving 14 bases between them. The CDR3 runs 15 residues. Germline V gene data show CDR1 as MNHEY and CDR2 as SMNVEV (reference sequence). CDR3 amino acids: CASSLNMGRNTEAFF. The DNA for the CDR3 is TGTGCCAGCAGTCTTAACATGGGGAGGAACACTGAAGCTTTCTTT.

The table lists this clone with a count of one. The junction departs from germline at one end; a sequencing error may be responsible. J is TRBJ1-2 and V is TRBV4-2; a weak D match, TRBD1 (5 bases). The V gene's germline CDR1 is LGHNA and CDR2 YNFKEQ. This CDR3 is 11 amino acids long. The CDR3 DNA follows: TGTGCCAGCAGCCAAGATTCGGGGACCGTCTTC. Its protein is CASSQDSGTVF.

The chain employs TRBV18 and TRBJ1-3; D is perhaps TRBD1 (5 bases). V lost 5 bases and J 4 bases, leaving 18 bases between the germline ends. This CDR3 spans 16 amino acids. Germline V CDR1 and CDR2: KGHSH, LQKENI. This CDR3 reads CASSTMQGSAGNTIYF. The CDR3 DNA reads as TGTGCCAGCTCAACAATGCAGGGTAGCGCGGGAAACACCATATATTTT. Complete variable domain (other parts from reference TRBV18 and TRBJ1-3): NAGVMQNPRHLVRRRGQEARLRCSPMKGHSHVYWYRQLPEEGLKFMVYLQKENIIDESGMPKERFSAEFPKEGPSILRIQQVVRGDSAAYFCASSTMQGSAGNTIYFGEGSWLTVV.

This chain uses TRBV25-1 with TRBJ2-7; TRBD2 matches 11 bases. This CDR3 spans 18 amino acids. The J segment lost 0 bases and the V segment lost 4 bases, leaving 11 bases of the junction unmatched. Germline CDR1 is MGHDK and CDR2 is SYGVNS. Written as DNA, the CDR3 is TGTGCCAGCAGTGCTTCACCCGGACTAGCGGGCCGCTCCTACGAGCAGTACTTC. Translated, it gives CASSASPGLAGRSYEQYF.

The chain combines TRBV13 with TRBJ2-7; TRBD2 matches 8 bases. The CDR3 spans 15 residues. The germline V gene encodes CDR1 PRHDT and CDR2 FYEKMQ (reference sequence). V shed 5 bases, J shed 3 bases, and the junction held 9 bases outside the gene matches. The CDR3 coding sequence is TGTGCCAGCAGCCACCGAGCGGGGGCCGGCTACGAGCAGTACTTC. It translates to CASSHRAGAGYEQYF.

The V call is TRBV7-2, the J call TRBJ2-4, with D possibly matching TRBD1 (5 bases). V shed 1 base and J shed 9 bases, with 13 bases lying between them. Germline values: CDR1 SGHTA, CDR2 FQGNSA. The CDR3 loop spans 14 amino acids. The CDR3, as DNA: TGTGCCAGCAGCTTAGAAAGTAGGGGCGGCATTCAGTACTTC. It translates to CASSLESRGGIQYF.

V gene TRBV7-8 combines with J gene TRBJ2-2; D is ambiguous. Germline V gene sequence: CDR1 SGHVS, CDR2 FQNEAQ. The CDR3 sequence is 15 residues long. V shed 7 bases and J shed 2 bases, with 14 bases lying between them. The CDR3 bases are TGTGCCAGCACCACAAGTCGGTTTAACACCGGGGAGCTGTTTTTT. Amino acids: CASTTSRFNTGELFF.

The rearrangement uses TRBV7-6 and TRBJ1-1, with D possibly TRBD1 on 5 matching bases. Germline V gene lookup returns CDR1 SGHVS and CDR2 FNYEAQ. This CDR3 contains 12 residues. Trimming left V 1 base short and J 9 bases short, with 9 bases between. CDR3 protein: CASSLVRDQAFF. In nucleotides, the CDR3 is TGTGCCAGCAGCTTAGTCAGGGACCAAGCTTTCTTT.

The V and J genes are TRBV5-8 and TRBJ2-1; D not resolved. Germline lookup yields CDR1 SGHTS and CDR2 YDEGEE. This CDR3 spans 14 amino acids. V lost 0 bases and J 8 bases, leaving 12 bases between the germline ends. This CDR3 is CASSLVNRWHEQFF. The CDR3 nucleotides read TGTGCCAGCAGCTTGGTGAATAGGTGGCATGAGCAGTTCTTC.

The chain links TRBV7-9 to TRBJ1-5, with D possibly matching TRBD1 (5 bases). V lost 1 base, J lost 4 bases, and 14 bases lay in between. Germline V gene lookup returns CDR1 SEHNR and CDR2 FQNEAQ (reference sequence). This CDR3 spans 16 amino acids. The CDR3 nucleotides read TGTGCCAGCAGCTTAGGAGATGGGACGAATAATCAGCCCCAGCATTTT. Translating gives CASSLGDGTNNQPQHF.

The rearrangement links TRBV18 to TRBJ2-5, with TRBD1 matching over 9 bases. Trimming removed 4 bases from V and 1 base from J; junction bases left unmatched: 4. The V gene's germline CDR1 is KGHSH and CDR2 LQKENI. The CDR3 consists of 15 residues. DNA for the CDR3: TGTGCCAGCTCACAGGAGACAGGGGGCCAAGAGACCCAGTACTTC. Amino acids: CASSQETGGQETQYF.

The chain recombines TRBV27 with TRBJ1-5; D is perhaps TRBD1 (5 bases). The CDR3 length is 16 residues. With 2 bases removed from V and 3 bases from J, the gap between germline ends came to 14 bases. CDR1 is MNHEY, CDR2 SMNVEV, per germline (reference sequence). CDR3 DNA sequence: TGTGCCAGCAGTTTAGGGGCCGGCAGGACCAATCAGCCCCAGCATTTT. It specifies CASSLGAGRTNQPQHF.

The count of this clone is one. The chain employs TRBV4-1 and TRBJ1-2, with 9 bases matching TRBD1. CDR3 size: 15 residues. The ends lost 1 base at V and 6 bases at J; junction bases unmatched: 6. Germline lookup yields CDR1 MGHRA and CDR2 YSYEKL. CDR3 residues: CASSQVMRTGDGYTF. The CDR3, as DNA: TGCGCCAGCAGCCAAGTTATGAGGACAGGGGATGGCTACACCTTC.

The V call is TRBV30, the J call TRBJ1-4; TRBD1 aligns across 9 bases. V shed 4 bases and J 8 bases; nucleotides not matched to a gene: 8. The germline V gene encodes CDR1 GTSNPN and CDR2 SVGIG (reference sequence). This CDR3 contains 14 residues. The CDR3 region has the DNA TGTGCCTGGACGACCGGGACAGGGACGGAAAAACTGTTTTTT. It specifies CAWTTGTGTEKLFF.

This rearrangement joins TRBV19 to TRBJ1-2; possible D gene TRBD1, 6 bases. Germline V gene sequence: CDR1 LNHDA, CDR2 SQIVND (reference sequence). The V end was cut by 2 bases, the J end by 5 bases, with 9 bases between. This CDR3 region has 13 residues. In DNA form, the CDR3 reads TGTGCCAGTAGTATAATCCAGGGGTATGGCTACACCTTC. Translation: CASSIIQGYGYTF.

This clone came up a few times. The chain uses TRBV4-1 and TRBJ2-5; the D gene is possibly TRBD2 (6 bases). The CDR3 is 14 residues long. Germline V gives CDR1 MGHRA, CDR2 YSYEKL. Trimming took 0 bases from V and 9 from J, leaving 14 bases between them. CDR3 amino acids: CASSQDPRPGAQYF. The CDR3 region has the DNA TGCGCCAGCAGCCAAGATCCTCGGCCGGGGGCCCAGTACTTC.

This chain uses TRBV18 with TRBJ1-1, with D tentatively TRBD1 (6 bases). The CDR3 loop spans 14 amino acids. Deletions cut 4 bases from V and 2 bases from J, with 11 bases between. Germline CDR1 KGHSH, CDR2 LQKENI. The CDR3 DNA reads TGTGCCAGCTCACGTGGGGGCCCTAACACTGAAGCTTTCTTT. Its protein product is CASSRGGPNTEAFF.

The count of this clone is one. Other DNA sequences of this sample code for an identical CDR3. The chain uses TRBV5-1 and TRBJ1-5; no clear D. The CDR3 has 13 amino acids. V was clipped by 4 bases and J by 0 bases, with 5 bases between them. CDR1 and CDR2 (germline): SGHRS, YFSETQ. Here the CDR3 DNA reads TGCGCCAGCAGCCTATATAGCAATCAGCCCCAGCATTTT. Amino acid sequence: CASSLYSNQPQHF.

DNA of the CDR3: TGTGCCAGCAGTTTATGGGGGACAGACCCAACTGACTATGGCTACACCTTC. This encodes CASSLWGTDPTDYGYTF. The chain is built from TRBV27 and TRBJ1-2; 7 positions agree with TRBD1. In germline, CDR1 is MNHEY, CDR2 SMNVEV (reference sequence). The V and J ends lost 1 base and 3 bases, in that order; junction bases with no gene match: 11. This CDR3 is 17 amino acids long.

The rearrangement joins TRBV9 to TRBJ1-5; D may be TRBD1 (6 bases). This CDR3 spans 16 amino acids. The V and J ends lost 3 bases and 5 bases respectively, with 18 bases between them. The germline CDR1 and CDR2 sequences are SGDLS and YYNGEE. Here the CDR3 reads CASSATGSLEDQPQHF. The CDR3 nucleotides read TGTGCCAGCAGCGCTACAGGGTCCCTTGAGGATCAGCCCCAGCATTTT.

V gene TRBV10-1 combines with J gene TRBJ2-7; D not certain. CDR1 is WNHNN, CDR2 SYGVQD, per germline (reference sequence). The CDR3 spans 11 residues. V was cut by 10 bases and J by 2 bases, with 9 bases left in between. DNA of the CDR3: TGCGCCACTCAAAGGGCCTACGAGCAGTACTTC. Protein: CATQRAYEQYF.

The rearrangement links TRBV19 to TRBJ2-3, with 7 positions matching TRBD2. Germline-derived CDR1 and CDR2 are LNHDA and SQIVND (reference sequence). This CDR3 spans 14 amino acids. The V gene end was trimmed by 7 bases and the J gene end by 2 bases; junction bases not matched to a gene: 6. The CDR3 reads CASKRDLTTDTQYF. CDR3 in DNA: TGTGCCAGTAAGCGGGATTTGACCACAGATACGCAGTATTTT. Full variable domain (missing parts from reference TRBV19 and TRBJ2-3): DGGITQSPKYLFRKEGQNVTLSCEQNLNHDAMYWYRQDPGQGLRLIYYSQIVNDFQKGDIAEGYSVSREKKESFPLTVTSAQKNPTAFYLCASKRDLTTDTQYFGPGTRLTVL.

The V call is TRBV7-2, the J call TRBJ2-7, with D perhaps matching TRBD1 (7 bases). The germline gives CDR1 SGHTA, CDR2 FQGNSA. This CDR3 is 13 amino acids long. Trimming took 0 bases from V and 10 from J, leaving 13 bases between them. The CDR3 sequence is CASSLAQGGPQYF. DNA of the CDR3: TGTGCCAGCAGCTTAGCCCAGGGGGGACCCCAGTACTTC.

The rearrangement links TRBV7-9 to TRBJ1-1; TRBD1 might be the D (5 bases). V dropped 11 bases and J dropped 0 bases, with 16 bases sitting between them. Germline values: CDR1 SEHNR, CDR2 FQNEAQ (reference sequence). The CDR3 covers 14 residues. The CDR3 reads CASVEGRLNTEAFF. CDR3 bases: TGTGCCTCCGTGGAGGGACGGTTGAACACTGAAGCTTTCTTT.

The genes are TRBV30 and TRBJ2-7, with D possibly TRBD1 on 5 matching bases. V lost 0 bases and J 12 bases, leaving 15 bases between the germline ends. This CDR3 has 12 residues. CDR1 is GTSNPN and CDR2 is SVGIG in the germline V gene (reference sequence). The DNA of the CDR3 is TGTGCCTGGAGTGTAGGGTTCCAGGGTCGGTACTTC. Translation gives CAWSVGFQGRYF. Supplemented by reference TRBV30 and TRBJ2-7, the full variable domain reads SQTIHQWPATLVQPVGSPLSLECTVEGTSNPNLYWYRQAAGRGLQLLFYSVGIGQISSEVPQNLSASRPQDRQFILSSKKLLLSDSGFYLCAWSVGFQGRYFGPGTRLTVT.

This sequence joins TRBV6-2 or TRBV6-3 and TRBJ2-2; 9 bases are a match to TRBD1. This CDR3 has 17 amino acids. Germline loops: CDR1 MNHEY, CDR2 SVGEGT. J lost 1 base, V lost 3 bases, and 6 bases had no gene match. The CDR3 region has the DNA TGTGCCAGCAGTTATCCTGGACAGGGGTGGAACACCGGGGAGCTGTTTTTT. Its translation is CASSYPGQGWNTGELFF.

On this clone: This CDR3 is also generated by other DNA sequences in the sample. The chain couples TRBV5-1 to TRBJ2-5; either TRBD1 or TRBD2 may supply D (5 bases each). The CDR3 covers 13 residues. Germline CDR1 reads SGHRS; CDR2 reads YFSETQ. The V end lost 0 bases, the J end lost 5 bases, and 8 bases lay between the germline ends. CDR3 in DNA: TGCGCCAGCAGCTTGGGTGGGGGTGAGACCCAGTACTTC. As protein: CASSLGGGETQYF.

With regard to this clone: The same CDR3 is also encoded by other DNA sequences in this sample. V usage is TRBV7-9 and J usage is TRBJ1-2, with D hard to call. The CDR3 has 12 amino acids. V was trimmed by 1 base and J by 2 bases, leaving 2 bases between them. Germline CDR1 reads SEHNR; CDR2 reads FQNEAQ (reference sequence). The CDR3 loop reads CASSLGNYGYTF. CDR3 nucleotide sequence: TGTGCCAGCAGCTTAGGCAACTATGGCTACACCTTC.

The chain combines TRBV7-2 with TRBJ1-2; 10 bases are a match to TRBD1. J was trimmed by 4 bases and V by 4 bases; bases with no gene match: 12. The CDR3 totals 17 residues. CDR1 and CDR2 (germline): SGHTA, FQGNSA. The CDR3 here is CASSSRAGQGTLYGYTF. The CDR3 region has the DNA TGTGCCAGCAGCTCCCGGGCGGGACAGGGGACCCTCTATGGCTACACCTTC. Looking up the rest from reference TRBV7-2 and TRBJ1-2 gives the full variable domain: GAGVSQSPSNKVTEKGKDVELRCDPISGHTALYWYRQSLGQGLEFLIYFQGNSAPDKSGLPSDRFSAERTGGSVSTLTIQRTQQEDSAVYLCASSSRAGQGTLYGYTFGSGTRLTVV.

The chain has TRBV2 and TRBJ2-4; tentative D call: TRBD2 (7 bases). The germline V gene has CDR1 SNHLY and CDR2 FYNNEI. The CDR3 length is 13 residues. Written as DNA, the CDR3 is TGTATCCTTGGGGGGGCGAGCAAAAACATTCAGTACTTC. This gives the protein CILGGASKNIQYF.